The clone carrying this T cell receptor (beta chain) is a singleton in its sample. The antigen is undetermined. Trimming took 7 bases from V and 5 from J, leaving 12 bases between them. Germline CDR1 reads SEHNR; CDR2 reads FQNEAQ (reference sequence). The CDR3 consists of 14 residues. Libraries were prepared by immunoSEQ multiplex PCR; TCRdb keeps only in-frame clonotypes and omits some of them. The table lists some 200,000 clones, roughly nine tenths of them singletons. The data are from a study of T cell responses to AZD1222 COVID-19 vaccine. Study results and limitations: The study sampled repertoires only after the peak T cell response.

The rearrangement joins TRBV7-9 to TRBJ1-6; no reliable D call. This TCR was recovered from an adult who received the AZD1222 COVID-19 vaccine. Sequenced material: peripheral blood, taken 28 days after the second AZD1222 dose. The CDR3 protein is CASTSGRDNSPLHF. CDR3 DNA sequence: TGTGCCAGCACATCCGGACGGGATAATTCACCCCTCCACTTT.